This T cell receptor beta chain was captured in a study of early T cells in non-severe SARS-CoV-2 infection. TCRdb passed the 5' RACE reads through MiXCR, listing each CDR3 protein once. The table shows about 59,000 distinct CDR3 sequences, with about 12% occurring only once. Germline CDR1 is SGHNT and CDR2 is YENEEA. The CDR3 consists of 16 residues. V shed 5 bases and J 7 bases; nucleotides not matched to a gene: 11. The sequenced sample was whole blood, obtained at baseline. V usage is TRBV11-3 and J usage is TRBJ2-1; TRBD1 aligns across 10 bases. The TCR was taken from an adult who was a healthcare worker with PCR-confirmed SARS-CoV-2 infection or an uninfected control (not recorded which). The CDR3 DNA sequence: TGTGCCAGCAGCCCTCCTGGGGACAGGGGTGCGAATGAGCAGTTCTTC. This codes for CASSPPGDRGANEQFF.